This is a list of T cell receptor beta chains from one sample in a study of vaccination effects on CD4 cells after COVID-19. TCRdb's copy holds only in-frame clones and misses some; the assay was immunoSEQ multiplex PCR. Of approximately 40,000 clones in the sample, about two thirds were seen once. The antigens of these receptors remain unknown. The sequencing used CD4+ T cells from PBMCs cultured with a peptide pool, collected before COVID-19 vaccination. These TCRs come from a human donor who had a prior SARS-CoV-2 infection. Each CDR3 is given with its conserved first and last residue. Fields, in order: D gene, clone size, V gene, J gene, CDR3 protein, CDR3 DNA. A D gene is named only where the DNA matches it firmly. The size field is filled for only some rows; it gives once, few, many or a size class.

>NA|NA|TRBV2|TRBJ1-2
CASSDIRGDGYTF
TGTGCCAGCAGTGATATTCGTGGGGATGGCTACACCTTC
>NA|NA|TRBV4-3|TRBJ2-3
CASSQNFARVDTQYF
TGCGCCAGCAGCCAAAACTTCGCCCGCGTGGATACGCAGTATTTT
>NA|NA|TRBV5-4|TRBJ2-6
CASSSGLLRAGANVLTF
TGTGCCAGCAGTTCGGGACTCCTAAGGGCTGGGGCCAACGTCCTGACTTTC
>TRBD1|NA|TRBV18|TRBJ2-7
CASSPGTGGREQYF
TGTGCCAGCTCCCCCGGGACAGGGGGCCGGGAGCAGTACTTC
>TRBD2|NA|TRBV7-2|TRBJ2-3
CASSFLAGLRTDTQYF
TGTGCCAGCAGCTTTTTAGCGGGTCTTCGCACAGATACGCAGTATTTT
>NA|NA|TRBV30|TRBJ1-3
CAWLSTRESGNTIYF
TGTGCCTGGTTGTCTACAAGGGAATCTGGAAACACCATATATTTT
>NA|NA|TRBV4-3|TRBJ2-7
CASSLYSVGGLTYEQYF
TGCGCCAGCAGCCTATACTCAGTCGGGGGTCTTACCTACGAGCAGTACTTC
>TRBD2|few|TRBV7-2|TRBJ2-1
CASSTYSSGEQFF
TGTGCCAGCAGCACCTACTCTAGCGGGGAGCAGTTCTTC
>TRBD1|once|TRBV12-5|TRBJ1-3
CASGPGGQNSGNTIYF
TGTGCTAGTGGCCCAGGGGGACAGAACTCTGGAAACACCATATATTTT
>NA|NA|TRBV14|TRBJ2-3
CASSHTDTQYF
TGTGCCAGCAGCCATACAGATACGCAGTATTTT
>NA|few|TRBV6-5|TRBJ2-7
CASSRAQALYEQYF
TGTGCCAGCAGTCGCGCACAGGCCCTCTACGAGCAGTACTTC
>TRBD1|NA|TRBV15|TRBJ2-1
CATSRGGTGRNEQFF
TGTGCCACCAGCAGAGGTGGGACAGGCAGGAATGAGCAGTTCTTC
>NA|few|TRBV9|TRBJ1-1
CASSGWDRRGGTEAFF
TGTGCCAGCAGCGGGTGGGATCGGCGTGGTGGCACTGAAGCTTTCTTT
>TRBD1|NA|TRBV2|TRBJ1-4
CASRTGVGEKLFF
TGTGCCAGCAGGACAGGGGTGGGGGAAAAACTGTTTTTT
>TRBD2|NA|TRBV3-1/TRBV3-2|TRBJ2-2
CASSQVSLAGRGGELFF
TGTGCCAGCAGCCAAGTGTCACTAGCGGGGAGGGGCGGGGAGCTGTTTTTT
>TRBD1|NA|TRBV9|TRBJ2-7
CASSVVGTGDEQYF
TGTGCCAGCAGCGTAGTCGGGACAGGAGACGAGCAGTACTTC
>NA|few|TRBV21-1|TRBJ1-4
CASSKVTGWDRGKRTNEKLFF
TGTGCCAGCAGCAAAGTAACCGGATGGGATCGGGGGAAACGTACTAATGAAAAACTGTTTTTT
>TRBD1|many|TRBV18|TRBJ1-1
CASSPGQGFITEAFF
TGTGCCAGCTCGCCGGGACAGGGGTTCATAACTGAAGCTTTCTTT
>NA|NA|TRBV6-6|TRBJ1-2
CASSDRRVTYGYTF
TGTGCCAGCAGCGACAGGAGGGTTACCTATGGCTACACCTTC
>NA|NA|TRBV5-1|TRBJ1-1
CASSGRAEAFF
TGCGCCAGCAGCGGAAGGGCTGAAGCTTTCTTT
>NA|NA|TRBV7-2|TRBJ2-3
CASSLVRATDTQYF
TGTGCCAGCAGCTTGGTACGAGCCACAGATACGCAGTATTTT
>NA|NA|TRBV5-8|TRBJ1-6
CASSFRGNNSPLHF
TGTGCCAGCAGCTTCCGGGGGAATAATTCACCCCTCCACTTT
>TRBD2|NA|TRBV11-2|TRBJ2-7
CASSLRGGYEQYF
TGTGCCAGCAGCTTACGCGGGGGCTACGAGCAGTACTTC
>NA|NA|TRBV6-5|TRBJ2-2
CASSYTVEWPGELFF
TGTGCCAGCAGTTACACAGTAGAATGGCCGGGGGAGCTGTTTTTT
>TRBD2|NA|TRBV30|TRBJ2-3
CAWSVLAGTDTQYF
TGTGCCTGGAGTGTGCTAGCGGGAACAGATACGCAGTATTTT
>NA|NA|TRBV6-5|TRBJ2-7
CASSYSPPDSSYEQYF
TGTGCCAGCAGTTACTCCCCGCCGGACAGCTCCTACGAGCAGTACTTC
>TRBD1|NA|TRBV27|TRBJ2-1
CASSSRTGGRSSYNEQFF
TGTGCCAGCAGTTCCCGGACAGGGGGAAGGAGCTCCTACAATGAGCAGTTCTTC
>TRBD1|NA|TRBV6-6|TRBJ1-5
CASSSGPGQGKSYSNQPQHF
TGTGCCAGCAGCTCCGGACCGGGACAGGGAAAAAGCTATAGCAATCAGCCCCAGCATTTT
>TRBD2|NA|TRBV9|TRBJ2-1
CASSAGLAESYNEQFF
TGTGCCAGCAGCGCGGGACTAGCGGAAAGCTACAATGAGCAGTTCTTC
>NA|NA|TRBV7-3|TRBJ2-5
CASSYSPQETQYF
TGTGCCAGCAGCTACTCCCCCCAAGAGACCCAGTACTTC